This is a list of T cell receptor beta chains from one sample in a study of blood T cell repertoires in COVID-19. This table comes from immunoSEQ multiplex PCR, and its TCRdb copy is limited to in-frame clones, with some not included. The profile shows under 200,000 clones, 70% to 90% of them singletons. The sample comprised peripheral blood. Source of these receptors: a woman of 80 years or more with COVID-19, enrolled during active disease. The CDR3 runs from the conserved cysteine through the conserved F or W. The D gene is left open where the match is weak. A row's size may be missing; if present it is once, few, many or a size class.

J gene | D gene | clone size | V gene | CDR3 protein | CDR3 DNA
TRBJ2-1 | - | - | TRBV4-1 | CASSQDPGIGEQFF | TGCGCCAGCAGCCAAGATCCGGGGATAGGTGAGCAGTTCTTC
TRBJ2-7 | - | once | TRBV5-1 | CASSYQGNRDRYEQYF | TGCGCCAGCAGCTACCAGGGGAACCGAGACAGATACGAGCAGTACTTC
TRBJ1-6 | - | - | TRBV27 | CASSFPGKGNSPLHF | TGTGCCAGCAGTTTTCCGGGAAAAGGTAATTCACCCCTCCACTTT
TRBJ1-6 | TRBD1 | - | TRBV4-2 | CASSHSVGQDYSPLHF | TGTGCCAGCAGCCACTCCGTGGGACAGGATTACTCACCCCTCCACTTT
TRBJ2-4 | - | - | TRBV10-3 | CAISEEGSGASAKNIQYF | TGTGCCATCAGTGAGGAGGGTAGCGGAGCCTCAGCCAAAAACATTCAGTACTTC
TRBJ1-6 | - | - | TRBV27 | CASSSLGALQLYNSPLHF | TGTGCCAGCAGTTCCCTAGGGGCACTCCAGTTATATAATTCACCCCTCCACTTT
TRBJ1-2 | - | - | TRBV9 | CASSVGGRANYGYTF | TGTGCCAGCAGCGTAGGGGGCAGAGCTAACTATGGCTACACCTTC
TRBJ1-5 | TRBD1 | - | TRBV6-5 | CASSYDRAGQPQHF | TGTGCCAGCAGTTACGACAGGGCCGGACAGCCCCAGCATTTT
TRBJ2-1 | - | - | TRBV6-4 | CASSDWRGQGSYNEQFF | TGTGCCAGCAGTGACTGGAGGGGGCAGGGGTCATACAATGAGCAGTTCTTC
TRBJ2-1 | TRBD2 | - | TRBV5-1 | CASSSTSGGQNEQFF | TGCGCCAGCAGCTCGACTAGCGGGGGACAAAATGAGCAGTTCTTC
TRBJ1-6 | TRBD1 | - | TRBV4-2 | CASSQFSGTGDVSYNSPLHF | TGTGCCAGCAGCCAATTTTCCGGGACAGGGGATGTATCCTATAATTCACCCCTCCACTTT
TRBJ2-1 | TRBD2 | few | TRBV29-1 | CSVETSGRINEQFF | TGCAGCGTTGAAACTAGCGGGAGAATCAATGAGCAGTTCTTC
TRBJ1-3 | TRBD1 | - | TRBV3-1/TRBV3-2 | CASSLRTGTGNTIYF | TGTGCCAGCAGCCTCCGGACAGGGACTGGAAACACCATATATTTT
TRBJ2-1 | TRBD2 | - | TRBV2 | CASIRDYSNEQFF | TGTGCCAGCATCCGGGACTATTCCAATGAGCAGTTCTTC
TRBJ2-5 | TRBD2 | - | TRBV9 | CASSLGSGEVETQYF | TGTGCCAGCAGCTTGGGGAGCGGGGAGGTCGAGACCCAGTACTTC
TRBJ2-2 | - | - | TRBV19 | CATTVAGELFF | TGTGCCACCACGGTCGCCGGGGAGCTGTTTTTT
TRBJ1-2 | - | few | TRBV5-4 | CASNRRGGLGGHGYTF | TGTGCCAGCAACCGACGCGGGGGACTAGGGGGTCATGGCTACACCTTC
TRBJ2-3 | - | - | TRBV10-1 | CASSGKFTDTQYF | TGCGCCAGCAGTGGTAAATTCACAGATACGCAGTATTTT
TRBJ2-5 | TRBD2 | - | TRBV24-1 | CATSVTSGRQETQYF | TGTGCCACCAGTGTGACTAGCGGGAGACAAGAGACCCAGTACTTC
TRBJ1-6 | TRBD1 | - | TRBV28 | CASSVRIDSGTAYNSPLHF | TGTGCCAGCAGTGTACGGATTGACTCAGGGACAGCTTATAATTCACCCCTCCACTTT
TRBJ1-4 | - | - | TRBV28 | CASSLSGREATNEKLFF | TGTGCCAGCAGTTTAAGTGGGCGGGAGGCAACTAATGAAAAACTGTTTTTT
TRBJ1-3 | TRBD1 | - | TRBV6-1 | CASSDGDRGSGNTIYF | TGTGCCAGCAGTGATGGGGACAGGGGCTCTGGAAACACCATATATTTT
TRBJ2-6 | - | - | TRBV19 | CASNRDKAVSGANVLTF | TGTGCCTCAAACCGGGACAAGGCAGTCTCTGGGGCCAACGTCCTGACTTTC
TRBJ2-7 | - | - | TRBV4-2 | CASSQGAGTSLYEQYF | TGTGCCAGCAGCCAAGGCGCCGGGACTTCCCTCTACGAGCAGTACTTC
TRBJ1-1 | - | few | TRBV11-2 | CASSLGQMNTEAFF | TGTGCCAGCAGCTTAGGACAGATGAACACTGAAGCTTTCTTT
TRBJ2-5 | - | - | TRBV9 | CASSVGYGGKETQYF | TGTGCCAGCAGCGTAGGTTATGGGGGCAAAGAGACCCAGTACTTC
TRBJ2-1 | - | - | TRBV10-3 | CAIGPNNEQFF | TGTGCCATCGGTCCTAACAATGAGCAGTTCTTC
TRBJ2-7 | TRBD1 | - | TRBV5-1 | CASSLQGTGGREQYF | TGCGCCAGCAGCTTGCAAGGGACAGGGGGGAGGGAGCAGTACTTC
TRBJ1-1 | TRBD1 | - | TRBV7-2 | CASSLGQGAWNTEAFF | TGTGCCAGCAGCTTAGGACAGGGGGCGTGGAACACTGAAGCTTTCTTT
TRBJ1-1 | TRBD1 | - | TRBV3-1/TRBV3-2 | CASSQDGDREAFF | TGTGCCAGCAGCCAAGATGGGGACAGGGAAGCTTTCTTT
TRBJ2-5 | TRBD2 | - | TRBV11-2 | CASSPAGGRMETQYF | TGTGCCAGCAGTCCGGCGGGGGGAAGAATGGAGACCCAGTACTTC
TRBJ2-1 | TRBD2 | - | TRBV7-9 | CASSFSGRANEQFF | TGTGCCAGCAGCTTTAGCGGGAGAGCCAATGAGCAGTTCTTC
TRBJ2-3 | TRBD1 | - | TRBV28 | CASSSPSQTGADTQYF | TGTGCCAGCAGTTCGCCATCCCAGACAGGGGCAGATACGCAGTATTTT